The clone carrying this T cell receptor (beta chain) was counted only a few times. CDR1 is SGDLS and CDR2 is YYNGEE in the germline V gene. This CDR3 region has 13 residues. V was pared by 5 bases and J by 2 bases, with 3 bases of the junction left unmatched. The sample is drawn from a study of T cell changes during pregnancy in multiple sclerosis. This table comes from immunoSEQ multiplex PCR, and its TCRdb copy is limited to in-frame clones, with some not included. The sample lists under 70,000 clones; over 80% were seen once. The TCR sequence derives from a female donor with multiple sclerosis, enrolled in a pregnancy study. This specimen consisted of CD4+ T cells from peripheral blood mononuclear cells, obtained after pregnancy. The chain recombines TRBV9 with TRBJ1-2, with 7 positions matching TRBD1. The CDR3 here is CASSSGQNYGYTF. CDR3 DNA sequence: TGTGCCAGCAGTTCGGGACAGAACTATGGCTACACCTTC.